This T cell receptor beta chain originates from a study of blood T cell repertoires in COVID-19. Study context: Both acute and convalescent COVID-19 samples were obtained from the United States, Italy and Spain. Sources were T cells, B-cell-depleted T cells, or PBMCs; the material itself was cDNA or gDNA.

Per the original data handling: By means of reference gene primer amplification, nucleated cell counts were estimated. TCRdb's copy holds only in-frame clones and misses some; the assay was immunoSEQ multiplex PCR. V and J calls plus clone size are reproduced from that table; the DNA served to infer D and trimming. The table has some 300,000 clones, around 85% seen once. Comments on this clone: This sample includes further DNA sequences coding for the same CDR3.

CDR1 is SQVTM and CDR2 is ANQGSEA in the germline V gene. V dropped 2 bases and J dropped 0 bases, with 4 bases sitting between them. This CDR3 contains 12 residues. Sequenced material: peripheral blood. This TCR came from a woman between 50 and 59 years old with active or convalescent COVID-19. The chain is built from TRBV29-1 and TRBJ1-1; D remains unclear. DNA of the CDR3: TGCAGCGTTGAAACGGTGAACACTGAAGCTTTCTTT. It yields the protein CSVETVNTEAFF.